The clone carrying this T cell receptor beta chain has a handful of counts. Germline lookup yields CDR1 MGHRA and CDR2 YSYEKL. Losses at the gene ends were 4 bases for V and 2 bases for J; bases not matched to a gene: 2. The CDR3 covers 14 residues. TCRdb independently ran MiXCR on the 5' RACE reads; one entry per CDR3 protein. The table includes 85,000 to 120,000 distinct CDR3 sequences, around 13% detected once. The entry originates in a study of early T cells in non-severe SARS-CoV-2 infection. The chain has TRBV4-1 and TRBJ2-7; TRBD2 aligns across 10 bases. This sequence originates from an adult who was a healthcare worker with PCR-confirmed SARS-CoV-2 infection or an uninfected control (not recorded which). Sample: whole blood. CDR3 coding DNA: TGCGCCAGCAGCCCACTAGCGGGGACCTACGAGCAGTACTTC. As protein: CASSPLAGTYEQYF.